These 29 T cell receptor beta chains were sequenced from one sample in a study of metastatic and nonmetastatic thyroid tumors. TCRdb reassembled clones from the PCR reads with MiXCR. The sample holds 30,000 to 45,000 clones, around 47% seen once. Each patient went into thyroid surgery without having received any treatment. Specimen: tumor tissue. Receptor source: a male donor with papillary thyroid cancer or a benign thyroid nodule (not recorded which). Some clones in this sample may be carry-over from other donors' samples.

CDR3: CASIIAVVETQYF. The CDR3 nucleotides read TGTGCCAGCATCATAGCGGTAGTAGAGACCCAGTACTTC. V usage is TRBV7-2 and J usage is TRBJ2-5; tentatively, D is TRBD2 (6 bases). The ends were cut back, 7 bases at V and 4 bases at J, with 13 bases in the middle. Looked up from germline, CDR1 is SGHTA and CDR2 is FQGNSA. The CDR3 has 13 amino acids.

The rearrangement links TRBV30 to TRBJ1-1; D ambiguous. V gave up 0 bases and J gave up 3 bases, with 8 bases separating them. Germline CDR1 reads GTSNPN; CDR2 reads SVGIG (reference sequence). The CDR3 contains 13 residues. The CDR3 region has the DNA TGTGCCTGGAGTGTTTTTGGATACACTGAAGCTTTCTTT. Translating it yields CAWSVFGYTEAFF. Full variable domain (rest looked up from reference TRBV30 and TRBJ1-1): SQTIHQWPATLVQPVGSPLSLECTVEGTSNPNLYWYRQAAGRGLQLLFYSVGIGQISSEVPQNLSASRPQDRQFILSSKKLLLSDSGFYLCAWSVFGYTEAFFGQGTRLTVV.

Turning to this clone: A read error may produce the germline difference seen at one junction end. CDR3 sequence reads: CSARETGAGPAEQCF. CDR3 DNA sequence: TGCAGTGCTAGAGAAACGGGGGCAGGCCCGGCGGAGCAGTGCTTC. V and J are TRBV20-1 and TRBJ2-7; D tentatively fits TRBD1 or TRBD2 (6 bases each). Germline V gives CDR1 DFQATT, CDR2 SNEGSKA (reference sequence). CDR3 size: 15 residues.

This clone was counted between two and nine times. The chain links TRBV2 to TRBJ2-7; D gene unclear. V was trimmed by 3 bases and J by 1 base, leaving 7 bases between them. The CDR3 is 13 residues long. Germline V lookup: CDR1 SNHLY, CDR2 FYNNEI. CDR3 sequence reads: CASSERRSYEQYF. CDR3 coding DNA: TGTGCCAGCAGTGAGAGAAGATCCTACGAGCAGTACTTC.

The CDR3 region has the DNA TGTGCCAGCTCCCCGGGGCTCAACTATGGCTACACCTTC. This codes for CASSPGLNYGYTF. The chain couples TRBV3-1 to TRBJ1-2; tentatively, D is TRBD1 (5 bases). CDR3 size: 13 residues. Trimming removed 8 bases at V and 2 bases at J, with 12 bases between. Germline-derived CDR1 and CDR2 are LGHDT and YNNKEL (reference sequence).

This clone has just a few counts. This chain links TRBV12-3 or TRBV12-4 with TRBJ1-5; no reliable D call. Trimming took 3 bases from V and 3 from J, leaving 12 bases between them. The CDR3 runs to 15 residues. The CDR3 loop reads CASSLEGGVNQPQHF. CDR3 nucleotides: TGTGCCAGCAGTTTGGAAGGTGGGGTCAATCAGCCCCAGCATTTT.

In DNA, the CDR3 is TGTGCCTGGAGTGTACAGGGTGGAAACACCATATATTTT. Translating it yields CAWSVQGGNTIYF. The gene calls are TRBV30 and TRBJ1-3, with a possible D match to TRBD1 (6 bases). This CDR3 contains 13 residues. The V and J ends lost 0 bases and 3 bases respectively, with 6 bases between them. The germline V gene encodes CDR1 GTSNPN and CDR2 SVGIG (reference sequence). Combining the CDR3 with reference TRBV30 and TRBJ1-3 gives the whole variable domain SQTIHQWPATLVQPVGSPLSLECTVEGTSNPNLYWYRQAAGRGLQLLFYSVGIGQISSEVPQNLSASRPQDRQFILSSKKLLLSDSGFYLCAWSVQGGNTIYFGEGSWLTVV.

A single count supports this clone. The rearrangement links TRBV30 to TRBJ1-5; 7 bases line up with TRBD1. The trim removed 0 bases at V and 3 bases at J, leaving 5 bases unmatched. The CDR3 covers 15 residues. Germline CDR1 GTSNPN, CDR2 SVGIG (reference sequence). The CDR3 region has the DNA TGTGCCTGGAGTGTAACAGGGGCAATCAATCAGCCCCAGCATTTT. Its protein is CAWSVTGAINQPQHF.

J is TRBJ1-2 and V is TRBV6-5; possible D gene TRBD1, 5 bases. The CDR3 covers 15 residues. CDR1 MNHEY and CDR2 SVGAGI come from the germline V gene. Between the trimmed V and J ends, which lost 0 bases and 4 bases, there was a span of 12 bases. The CDR3 is CASSYSIQGSYGYTF. The CDR3 bases are TGTGCCAGCAGTTACTCGATTCAGGGTAGCTATGGCTACACCTTC.

This chain joins TRBV20-1 and TRBJ2-3, with 9 bases identical to TRBD2. This CDR3 has 17 amino acids. Losses at the gene ends were 0 bases for V and 2 bases for J; bases not matched to a gene: 9. Germline-derived CDR1 and CDR2 are DFQATT and SNEGSKA (reference sequence). The CDR3 loop reads CSARDRVSGSFTDTQYF. CDR3 sequence (DNA): TGCAGTGCTAGAGATCGGGTTAGCGGGAGTTTCACAGATACGCAGTATTTT.

This clone was observed a handful of times. The CDR3 region is CASSLKTYTGELFF. In DNA form, the CDR3 reads TGTGCCAGCAGCCTAAAGACATACACCGGGGAGCTGTTTTTT. V gene TRBV5-8 combines with J gene TRBJ2-2; D is undetermined. The CDR3 has 14 residues. CDR1 is SGHTS and CDR2 is YDEGEE in the germline V gene. V dropped 4 bases and J dropped 3 bases, with 10 bases sitting between them.

This chain uses TRBV5-1 with TRBJ2-2; TRBD1 is a possible D gene (6 bases). The germline gives CDR1 SGHRS, CDR2 YFSETQ. This CDR3 contains 16 residues. V was shortened by 0 bases and J by 1 base, with 10 bases between the two germline ends. CDR3 loop: CASSLDRVGNTGELFF. The CDR3 DNA is TGCGCCAGCAGCTTGGACAGGGTCGGGAACACCGGGGAGCTGTTTTTT. Filled out from reference TRBV5-1 and TRBJ2-2, the complete variable domain reads KAGVTQTPRYLIKTRGQQVTLSCSPISGHRSVSWYQQTPGQGLQFLFEYFSETQRNKGNFPGRFSGRQFSNSRSEMNVSTLELGDSALYLCASSLDRVGNTGELFFGEGSRLTVL.

The chain carries TRBV30 and TRBJ2-7; TRBD1 aligns across 10 bases. The CDR3 spans 14 residues. The V and J ends lost 4 bases and 5 bases, in that order; junction bases with no gene match: 8. Per germline, CDR1 GTSNPN and CDR2 SVGIG (reference sequence). The DNA for the CDR3 is TGTGCCTGGAAACACGGGACAGGGGACCACGAGCAGTACTTC. It yields the protein CAWKHGTGDHEQYF.

The sample holds a few counts of this clone. V is TRBV28 and J is TRBJ2-7, with 11 bases that match TRBD1. CDR3 size: 15 residues. The germline gives CDR1 MDHEN, CDR2 SYDVKM. V trimming: 7 bases; J trimming: 3 bases; junction bases outside the gene matches: 8. The CDR3 spells CASKELGTGGYEQYF. In nucleotides, the CDR3 is TGTGCCAGCAAGGAACTAGGGACAGGGGGCTACGAGCAGTACTTC. The whole variable domain, filled in from reference TRBV28 and TRBJ2-7, reads DVKVTQSSRYLVKRTGEKVFLECVQDMDHENMFWYRQDPGLGLRLIYFSYDVKMKEKGDIPEGYSVSREKKERFSLILESASTNQTSMYLCASKELGTGGYEQYFGPGTRLTVT.

The chain joins TRBV19 to TRBJ2-1, with 16 bases matching TRBD2. CDR1 and CDR2 from the germline V gene are LNHDA and SQIVND (reference sequence). The CDR3 runs to 18 residues. V lost 4 bases and J lost 4; bases outside the gene matches: 7. CDR3 coding DNA: TGTGCCAGTAGTACTGGGACTAGCGGGAGGGCCTGGTACAATGAGCAGTTCTTC. The encoded protein is CASSTGTSGRAWYNEQFF. The full variable domain, rest sourced from reference TRBV19 and TRBJ2-1, is DGGITQSPKYLFRKEGQNVTLSCEQNLNHDAMYWYRQDPGQGLRLIYYSQIVNDFQKGDIAEGYSVSREKKESFPLTVTSAQKNPTAFYLCASSTGTSGRAWYNEQFFGPGTRLTVL.

This clone was recorded a few times. V and J are TRBV11-1 and TRBJ1-6, with TRBD1 identical over 7 bases. Germline trimming cut 2 bases from V and 10 bases from J; bases unmatched to any gene: 8. CDR1 is SGHAT, CDR2 FQDESV, per germline (reference sequence). The CDR3 runs 15 residues. This CDR3 is CASSLSQGLSSPLHF. CDR3 in DNA: TGTGCCAGCAGCTTATCACAGGGGTTAAGCTCACCCCTCCACTTT.

This clone appeared a few times. This chain uses TRBV19 with TRBJ2-7; TRBD2 is a possible D gene (5 bases). Germline V gene lookup returns CDR1 LNHDA and CDR2 SQIVND (reference sequence). Trimming cost V 7 bases and J 6 bases, with 16 bases left between them. The CDR3 sequence is 13 residues long. CDR3 residues: CASKFSQEGEQYF. The CDR3 nucleotides are TGTGCCAGTAAATTTTCCCAAGAGGGCGAGCAGTACTTC. The full variable domain, its missing parts supplied by reference TRBV19 and TRBJ2-7, is DGGITQSPKYLFRKEGQNVTLSCEQNLNHDAMYWYRQDPGQGLRLIYYSQIVNDFQKGDIAEGYSVSREKKESFPLTVTSAQKNPTAFYLCASKFSQEGEQYFGPGTRLTVT.

The sample holds one count of this clone. The V gene is TRBV6-2 or TRBV6-3, the J gene TRBJ2-5, with 12 bases aligning to TRBD2. Germline-derived CDR1 and CDR2 are MNHEY and SVGEGT. This CDR3 spans 15 amino acids. V was pared by 0 bases and J by 4 bases, with 0 bases of the junction left unmatched. The CDR3 reads CASSYSTSGRETQYF. In DNA, the CDR3 is TGTGCCAGCAGTTACTCGACTAGCGGGAGAGAGACCCAGTACTTC.

This clone has just a few counts. This chain links TRBV20-1 with TRBJ2-1; 10 positions match TRBD1. The CDR3 sequence is 14 residues long. CDR1 and CDR2 from the germline V gene are DFQATT and SNEGSKA (reference sequence). After removal of 0 bases from V and 8 bases from J, the junction contained 4 bases not matched to a gene. The CDR3 reads CSARDQDRGYEQFF. DNA of the CDR3: TGCAGTGCTAGAGATCAGGACAGGGGGTATGAGCAGTTCTTC.

J is TRBJ2-6 and V is TRBV15; no clear D. Trimming removed 0 bases from V and 1 base from J, with 4 bases in between. From germline, CDR1 is LNHNV and CDR2 YYDKDF (reference sequence). The CDR3 is 15 residues long. In DNA, the CDR3 is TGTGCCACCAGCAGAGACAGGTCTGGGGCCAACGTCCTGACTTTC. Encoded protein: CATSRDRSGANVLTF.

In nucleotides, the CDR3 is TGTGCCATCAGAGGGACAGACCCAAGCTACGAGCAGTACTTC. Its translation: CAIRGTDPSYEQYF. The chain has TRBV10-3 and TRBJ2-7; TRBD1 agrees at 7 bases. Trimming took 6 bases from V and 3 from J; bases not matched to a gene: 8. There are 14 residues in the CDR3. Germline V gene sequence: CDR1 ENHRY, CDR2 SYGVKD.

The sample holds one count of this clone. The V gene is TRBV11-2, the J gene TRBJ2-7; TRBD1 or TRBD2 may be the D gene (5 bases each). V lost 5 bases and J lost 3, with 20 bases in between. The CDR3 extends over 16 amino acids. Germline V gene sequence: CDR1 SGHAT, CDR2 FQNNGV. CDR3 in amino acids: CASSPVFRDGNYEQYF. CDR3 DNA sequence: TGTGCCAGCAGCCCTGTATTCCGGGACGGAAACTACGAGCAGTACTTC.

This clone was found a few times. V usage is TRBV19 and J usage is TRBJ1-2; 7 bases map to TRBD1. With 2 bases clipped from V and 4 bases from J, the junction kept 4 bases outside the gene matches. CDR3 size: 14 residues. The germline V gene has CDR1 LNHDA and CDR2 SQIVND (reference sequence). CDR3 nucleotides: TGTGCCAGTAGTATAACAGGGGATCCCTATGGCTACACCTTC. Translation: CASSITGDPYGYTF.

This chain links TRBV20-1 with TRBJ1-1; a weak D match, TRBD1 (5 bases). There are 13 residues in the CDR3. Trimming left V 5 bases short and J 1 base short, with 11 bases between. Per germline, CDR1 DFQATT and CDR2 SNEGSKA (reference sequence). CDR3 nucleotide sequence: TGCAGTGCTGAGGGGCAGCCGAACACTGAAGCTTTCTTT. Translation gives CSAEGQPNTEAFF.

V is TRBV3-1 and J is TRBJ1-4; D call uncertain. V lost 0 bases and J 7 bases, leaving 12 bases between the germline ends. Germline CDR1 LGHDT, CDR2 YNNKEL (reference sequence). The CDR3 has 15 amino acids. The CDR3 coding sequence is TGTGCCAGCAGCCAAGACGGGCTCTCCCGTGAAAAACTGTTTTTT. As protein: CASSQDGLSREKLFF.

In its sample, this clone was seen a few times. The chain is built from TRBV6-1 and TRBJ1-5; the D gene is possibly TRBD1 (5 bases). Trimming left V 11 bases short and J 5 bases short, with 13 bases between. Germline loops: CDR1 MNHNS, CDR2 SASEGT. The CDR3 runs to 12 residues. The CDR3 loop is CAGGWGYQPQHF. The CDR3, as DNA: TGTGCCGGGGGGTGGGGCTATCAGCCCCAGCATTTT.

This chain uses TRBV12-5 with TRBJ1-6; unclear D gene. Germline V gene sequence: CDR1 LGHNT, CDR2 FRNRAP. Trimming left V 5 bases short and J 9 bases short, with 14 bases between. The CDR3 consists of 14 residues. The CDR3 region has the DNA TGTGCTAGTGGTCCCGGGGAGGTCGGTTCACCCCTCCACTTT. Translating it yields CASGPGEVGSPLHF.

In its sample, this clone is medium-sized. This chain joins TRBV14 and TRBJ2-7; 9 bases match TRBD2. Germline V gives CDR1 SGHDN, CDR2 FVKESK. With V trimmed by 3 bases and J by 3 bases, 9 bases remained unmatched. CDR3 size: 16 residues. CDR3 bases: TGTGCCAGCAGCCAGTCAGGGTTGCGGGAGGGCTACGAGCAGTACTTC. Amino acids: CASSQSGLREGYEQYF. Variable domain in full (rest from reference TRBV14 and TRBJ2-7): EAGVTQFPSHSVIEKGQTVTLRCDPISGHDNLYWYRRVMGKEIKFLLHFVKESKQDESGMPNNRFLAERTGGTYSTLKVQPAELEDSGVYFCASSQSGLREGYEQYFGPGTRLTVT.

This clone has just a few counts. This sequence joins TRBV6-1 and TRBJ2-2; 8 nucleotides align to TRBD1. Trimming removed 5 bases from V and 7 bases from J; junction bases left unmatched: 9. The CDR3 length is 15 residues. The germline CDR1 and CDR2 sequences are MNHNS and SASEGT. CDR3: CASSSGRGLNGELFF. The CDR3 DNA reads TGTGCCAGCAGTTCGGGCAGGGGGCTTAACGGGGAGCTGTTTTTT.